These T cell receptor beta chains were read from a single sample in a study of glioma-infiltrating T cells. TCRdb redid the calling of the multiplex PCR reads with MiXCR, one entry per CDR3 protein. The repertoire holds approximately 100,000 distinct CDR3 sequences, about 28% seen once, with roughly 45% in the top ten. Sequencing was done on a sample of glioma tissue, nonneoplastic brain tissue, or PBMCs (not recorded which). These receptors were taken from a human donor with low-grade glioma or glioblastoma, undergoing nonglioma brain surgery, or in good health (not recorded which). CDR3s include the opening cysteine and the closing phenylalanine or tryptophan. D genes are given only for firm matches. Clone size is not always given. Where it is, it says once, few, many or a class for expanded clones.

V gene,D gene,clone size,J gene,CDR3 protein,CDR3 DNA
TRBV19,.,many,TRBJ2-5,CASSPRTVQETQYF,TGTGCCAGTAGTCCCCGGACTGTCCAAGAGACCCAGTACTTC
TRBV7-9,.,many,TRBJ1-2,CASSLDNYGYTF,TGTGCCAGCAGCTTAGACAACTATGGCTACACCTTC
TRBV6-1,.,.,TRBJ1-3,CASRGSGNTIYF,TGTGCCAGCCGGGGATCCGGAAACACCATATATTTT
TRBV2,.,many,TRBJ2-7,CASSSGQNNYEQYF,TGTGCCAGCAGCTCTGGACAGAACAACTACGAGCAGTACTTC
TRBV6-1,TRBD1,many,TRBJ1-2,CASNDRGQRTADGYTF,TGTGCCAGCAACGACAGGGGGCAAAGGACGGCCGATGGCTACACCTTC
TRBV7-9,.,.,TRBJ1-2,CSSSPRDLSYTF,TGTTCCAGCAGCCCTCGCGATCTCAGCTACACCTTC
TRBV19,.,many,TRBJ2-7,CASSRSGAYEQYF,TGTGCCAGTAGTAGGAGCGGAGCCTACGAGCAGTACTTC
TRBV4-2,TRBD1,.,TRBJ1-5,CASSKVDRVSEPQHF,TGTGCCAGCAGCAAGGTTGACAGGGTAAGTGAGCCCCAGCATTTT
TRBV4-1,.,.,TRBJ2-2,CASSHEQTNTEELFF,TGCGCCAGCAGCCATGAACAGACGAACACCGAGGAGCTGTTTTTT
TRBV4-2,.,.,TRBJ2-1,CASSQDYETAYEQFF,TGTGCCAGCAGCCAAGATTACGAGACAGCCTATGAGCAGTTCTTC
TRBV6-1,.,many,TRBJ2-3,CASSYRSRGTSTDTQYF,TGTGCCAGCAGTTATCGTTCTCGGGGCACTAGCACAGATACGCAGTATTTT
TRBV7-7,.,few,TRBJ2-1,CASSLSQLDSYNEQFF,TGTGCTAGCAGCTTGTCCCAACTAGACTCCTACAATGAGCAGTTCTTC
TRBV3-1,TRBD2,.,TRBJ2-5,CASSRTSGGYQETQYF,TGTGCCAGCAGCCGAACTAGCGGGGGTTACCAAGAGACCCAGTACTTC
TRBV3-1,TRBD2,.,TRBJ2-1,CASSQAGTSSYNEQFF,TGTGCCAGCAGCCAGGCCGGGACTAGCTCGTACAATGAGCAGTTCTTC
TRBV3-1,TRBD2,few,TRBJ2-1,CASSPRGAGGPEQFF,TGTGCCAGCAGCCCCCGGGGAGCGGGGGGGCCCGAGCAGTTCTTC
TRBV7-9,.,many,TRBJ1-2,CASSPRDLSYTF,TGTGCCAGCAGCCCCCGCGATCTCAGCTACACCTTC
TRBV4-3,TRBD2,.,TRBJ2-1,CASSRGPGLAGGGEQFF,TGCGCCAGCAGCCGGGGTCCGGGACTAGCGGGGGGAGGTGAGCAGTTCTTC
TRBV27,.,many,TRBJ2-1,CASSPPGTLWGNEQFF,TGTGCCAGCAGTCCTCCCGGGACTCTTTGGGGCAATGAGCAGTTCTTC
TRBV10-3,.,few,TRBJ1-4,CAISGQADEKLFF,TGTGCCATCAGTGGGCAGGCGGATGAAAAACTGTTTTTT